This T cell receptor (beta chain) is drawn from a study of CD8+CD57+ T cells in acquired aplastic anemia. About the study: DNA from sorted CD4+ and CD8+ cells averaged about 3.2 ug. Healthy donors averaged about 11 million reads for CD4+ cells.

CDR3 and TCR beta VDJ profiling relied on a genomic DNA template. TCRdb passed the reads through MiXCR, listing each CDR3 protein once. The table shows over 200,000 distinct CDR3 sequences, with over 55% occurring only once. CDR1 is SEHNR, CDR2 FQNEAQ, per germline (reference sequence). This CDR3 region has 14 residues. V shed 4 bases, J shed 7 bases, and the junction held 6 bases outside the gene matches. Notes on this clonotype: Its target is not known.

Study-wide results and caveats: CD8+ Simpson's diversity did not differ significantly between patients and controls. Both patients and controls carried the same twenty-nine CD8+ CDR3 sequences.

The chain combines TRBV7-9 with TRBJ2-1, with TRBD1 matching over 8 bases. The sample consisted of sorted CD4+, CD8+, or CD8+CD57+ T cells (not recorded which) from PBMCs. The clonotype comes from a human donor in good health. CDR3 nucleotide sequence: TGTGCCAGCAGCTCCGGGACAGGAGGTAATGAGCAGTTCTTC. This encodes CASSSGTGGNEQFF. Drawing the rest from reference TRBV7-9 and TRBJ2-1, the complete variable domain is DTGVSQNPRHKITKRGQNVTFRCDPISEHNRLYWYRQTLGQGPEFLTYFQNEAQLEKSRLLSDRFSAERPKGSFSTLEIQRTEQGDSAMYLCASSSGTGGNEQFFGPGTRLTVL.